Presented here are 5 T cell receptor beta chains from one specimen sequenced in a study of T cell repertoires in cytomegalovirus infection (dated by TCRdb to the late 2010s). No antigen has been identified for these receptors. The treatment or condition label on this specimen signifies: in vitro stimulation with specific CMV peptide epitopes to enrich CMV-specific T cells. Reads for this sample came from an Illumina HiSeq 1500. Starting from the raw public reads, TCRdb applied fastp trimming at Q25, assembled clones with MiXCR and retained in-frame beta chains. Identical CDR3 proteins give one entry, which carries the most common genes and DNA. The sample contains some 100,000 distinct CDR3 sequences, around 29% of them found a single time. Approximately 78% of the sample belongs to the ten largest clones. Sequencing used CD8+ T cells from cultured PBMCs, obtained from culture after CMV antigen stimulation. These TCRs come from a human donor in good health (CMV status not recorded). Some clones in this sample may be carry-over from other donors' samples.

The chain employs TRBV7-9 and TRBJ1-2, with 9 nucleotides matching TRBD1. J was trimmed by 6 bases and V by 6 bases; bases with no gene match: 5. The germline gives CDR1 SEHNR, CDR2 FQNEAQ (reference sequence). This CDR3 comprises 13 residues. Here the CDR3 DNA reads TGTGCCAGCAGTCGAACAGGGGGCGATGGCTACACCTTC. Translating it yields CASSRTGGDGYTF.

This clonotype was seen only a few times. The V and J genes are TRBV9 and TRBJ2-5, with D perhaps matching TRBD1 (6 bases). V gave up 0 bases and J gave up 6 bases, with 9 bases separating them. The CDR3 loop spans 13 amino acids. The germline CDR1 and CDR2 sequences are SGDLS and YYNGEE. The CDR3 DNA reads TGTGCCAGCAGCGTAGATCAGGGGAAGACCCAGTACTTC. Its protein is CASSVDQGKTQYF.

The V gene is TRBV5-1, the J gene TRBJ2-1; 11 nucleotides align to TRBD2. After removal of 0 bases from V and 5 bases from J, the junction contained 4 bases not matched to a gene. This CDR3 is built from 16 residues. The germline V gene has CDR1 SGHRS and CDR2 YFSETQ. In DNA form, the CDR3 reads TGCGCCAGCAGCTTGGGGGCACTAGCGGGGGACAATGAGCAGTTCTTC. Translating it yields CASSLGALAGDNEQFF. Complete variable domain (other parts from reference TRBV5-1 and TRBJ2-1): KAGVTQTPRYLIKTRGQQVTLSCSPISGHRSVSWYQQTPGQGLQFLFEYFSETQRNKGNFPGRFSGRQFSNSRSEMNVSTLELGDSALYLCASSLGALAGDNEQFFGPGTRLTVL.

The chain joins TRBV28 to TRBJ2-5; no clear D. Trimming removed 2 bases from V and 5 bases from J, with 12 bases in between. This CDR3 spans 14 amino acids. Germline V lookup: CDR1 MDHEN, CDR2 SYDVKM. The CDR3 spells CASSLRLGGETQYF. The DNA for the CDR3 is TGTGCCAGCAGTTTAAGGCTGGGTGGGGAGACCCAGTACTTC.

This chain uses TRBV6-2 or TRBV6-3 with TRBJ1-5; no definite D call. This CDR3 is built from 14 residues. Trimming pared 3 bases from V and 0 bases from J, leaving 6 bases between. The V gene's germline CDR1 is MNHEY and CDR2 SVGEGT. CDR3 loop: CASSYWSSNQPQHF. CDR3 nucleotides: TGTGCCAGCAGTTATTGGTCTAGCAATCAGCCCCAGCATTTT.